This T cell receptor beta chain was captured by sequencing in a study of PD-L1 blockade in urothelial cancer (TCRdb year 2017). With regard to the full study: Therapy was started in the mid-2010s for all patients, and atezolizumab 1,200 mg was administered intravenously every 3 weeks. About 90% of the 29 patients were males with bladder-origin urothelial cancer, and about 65% of the roughly 30 reported a prior smoking history. Patients had an ECOG performance status of 0 or 1 and had received between 0 and 3 prior chemotherapy regimens. Blood samples were analyzed at two time points: 3 weeks after treatment start (second dose) and 6 weeks after treatment start. A median of about 150,000 T cells and tens of thousands of unique TCRs was obtained from blood samples, and a median clonality of approximately 0.08 was observed. Somatic, immune and clinical correlates of response to PD-L1 blockade with atezolizumab in urothelial cancer were the focus of an exploratory multi-omic analysis. Pretreatment tumor samples, along with matched peripheral blood serially collected before and after atezolizumab treatment, were subjected to TCR sequencing. Durable clinical benefit was defined as progression-free survival longer than 6 months, and TCR features were also tested against progression-free and overall survival. Whole exome sequencing and RNA sequencing of pretreatment tumors were performed alongside TCR sequencing in the same patients. Durable clinical benefit was achieved by nine patients but not by the remaining 20. Some 30 patients had pretreatment blood TCR-seq, about 25 had at least one posttreatment blood collection, and about 25 had tumor TCR-seq.

The full study reports these points: At 3 weeks after the start of treatment, tumor-associated TCR clones in peripheral blood had expanded more in patients with durable benefit (n ≈ 20, p = 0.022). A pretreatment peripheral blood TCR clonality below the median was linked to improved progression-free and overall survival. Because the sample size was small (n ≈ 30) and many of the analyses were exploratory, the results are meant to be hypothesis-generating.

CDR1 and CDR2, per the germline V gene (reference sequence), are LNHDA and SQIVND. The CDR3 sequence holds 13 residues, the cysteine and phenylalanine included. Only the CDR3 part of the read is kept: 39 bases, read in frame from the first base. V drops 3 bases and J drops 5 bases, leaving 8 bases in between. Each PCR received spiked-in synthetic TCR analog templates so that absolute template abundance could be estimated from read counts. TCRbeta CDR3 regions were amplified from genomic DNA with bias-controlled V and J gene primers using the immunoSEQ assay. Sequencing of rearranged TCRbeta segments was done at approximately 20X coverage. Regarding the original processing steps: Clustering was used to correct sequencing errors, and CDR3s were annotated against IMGT to assign V, D and J genes. Downstream analyses used only productive TCRbeta rearrangements and left out out-of-frame or stop-codon sequences. Clonality was computed as one minus Shannon entropy normalized by the log of the number of unique productive sequences. Fisher's exact test with Benjamini-Hochberg correction, using a cutoff of adjusted p below 0.01, was how clones that differed between time points or between blood and tumor were identified. Sourced from immuneACCESS, this table was stored by TCRdb with only in-frame sequences that have V and J called. A share of the clones is absent; for the studies checked, an unresolved V gene accounts for under half, and the remainder has no known explanation. Clone size and the V and J calls come from that table; the DNA yielded D and trimming. The table for this sample lists 33,000 or so clones; approximately 85% of them were counted only once. The ten largest clones take up 6.8% of the sample.

Concerning this clone: Its antigen is currently not known. Nothing much larger sits one base from this clone, and base qualities are not available.

The sample's time point label, in plain terms: pretreatment peripheral blood. The cohort included about 29 patients with locally advanced or metastatic urothelial carcinoma who were treated at Memorial Sloan Kettering on a trial protocol. Peripheral blood mononuclear cells were collected pretreatment and during treatment, with between 1 and 8 total time points per patient. The Qiagen DNeasy Blood extraction kit was used to purify genomic DNA from total PBMCs and from tumor samples. PBMCs were collected pretreatment and during treatment, and were isolated and stored as previously described. Here the sequenced sample was PBMCs, taken around atezolizumab (anti-PD-L1) treatment. The receptor comes from a man aged 55 to 70 with urothelial cancer. The receptor chain draws on TRBV19 and TRBJ2-1; a tentative D match to TRBD1 spans 5 bases. The bases are TGTGCCAGTAGTATTGACAGTAACAATGAGCAGTTCTTC. Translated, it gives CASSIDSNNEQFF.